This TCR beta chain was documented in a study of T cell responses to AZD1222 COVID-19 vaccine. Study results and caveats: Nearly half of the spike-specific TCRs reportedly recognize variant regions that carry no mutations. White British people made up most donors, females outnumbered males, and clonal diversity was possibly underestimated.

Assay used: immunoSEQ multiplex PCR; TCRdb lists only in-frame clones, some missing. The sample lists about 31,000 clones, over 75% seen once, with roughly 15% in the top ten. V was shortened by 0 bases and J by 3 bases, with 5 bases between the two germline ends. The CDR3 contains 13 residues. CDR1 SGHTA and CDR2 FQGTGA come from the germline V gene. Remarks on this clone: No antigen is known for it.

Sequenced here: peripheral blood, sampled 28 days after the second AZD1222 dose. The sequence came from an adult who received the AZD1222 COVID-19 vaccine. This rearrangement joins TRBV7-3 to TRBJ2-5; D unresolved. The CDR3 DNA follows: TGTGCCAGCAGCTTAACGAGAGAAGAGACCCAGTACTTC. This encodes CASSLTREETQYF.